Below, one T cell receptor beta chain is given with its context. Its antigen is undetermined. Treatment defined: oral pan-JAK inhibitor, 5-10 mg twice daily. Peripheral blood and lesional scalp punch biopsies came from alopecia areata patients. This sample was taken from a study of CD8+ T cells in alopecia areata. Study background: The protocol delivered tofacitinib for 6 to 18 months, then withdrew it for 6 months. Affected scalp percentage set treated patients' severity scores.

J gave up 6 bases and V 0 bases, and 6 bases lay outside the gene matches. Germline CDR1 and CDR2: LGHNA and YNFKEQ. The CDR3 covers 16 residues. Reverse transcription of extracted RNA yielded cDNA, which provided the sequencing template. TCRdb's table, derived via immunoSEQ multiplex PCR, lists solely in-frame clones and lacks some. The sample contains 150,000 or so clones, around 58% of which appear only once. Findings of the study overall: During tofacitinib treatment, many expanded lesional clones remained in scalp and blood.

This receptor was obtained from a human donor with alopecia areata. Specimen: CD4+ T cells sorted from blood, collected between weeks 55 and 65, from a patient treated with tofacitinib. This chain uses TRBV4-2 with TRBJ1-5; 9 bases map to TRBD1. CDR3 coding DNA: TGTGCCAGCAGCCAAGATTGGGACAGGGTCGGTCAGCCCCAGCATTTT. This sequence encodes CASSQDWDRVGQPQHF.